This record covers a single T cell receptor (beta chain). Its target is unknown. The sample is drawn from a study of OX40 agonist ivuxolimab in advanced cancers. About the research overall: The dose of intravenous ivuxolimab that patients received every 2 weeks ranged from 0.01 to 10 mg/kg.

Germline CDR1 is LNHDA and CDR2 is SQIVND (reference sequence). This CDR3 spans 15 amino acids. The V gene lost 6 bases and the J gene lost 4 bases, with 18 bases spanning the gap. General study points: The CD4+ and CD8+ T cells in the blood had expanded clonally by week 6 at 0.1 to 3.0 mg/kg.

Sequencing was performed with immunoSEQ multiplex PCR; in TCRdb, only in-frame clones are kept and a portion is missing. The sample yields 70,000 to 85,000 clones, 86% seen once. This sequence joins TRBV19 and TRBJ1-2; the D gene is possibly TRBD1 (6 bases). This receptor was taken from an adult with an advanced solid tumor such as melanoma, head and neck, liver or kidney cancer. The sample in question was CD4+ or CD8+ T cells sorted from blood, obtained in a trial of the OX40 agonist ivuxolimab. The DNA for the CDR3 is TGTGCCAGTAGCATTCCGGGGACAACCGGCTATGGCTACACCTTC. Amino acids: CASSIPGTTGYGYTF.